The present entry profiles one T cell receptor (beta chain) with its context. The data originate from a study of T cell clonotyping in hematopoietic cell transplantation. Germline CDR1 reads SGHDT; CDR2 reads YYEEEE. CDR3 length equals 15 residues. Losses at the gene ends were 6 bases for V and 4 bases for J; bases not matched to a gene: 6. Sequenced by immunoSEQ multiplex PCR; TCRdb stores in-frame clones only, minus some. In the table there are fewer than 1,400 clones, roughly 96% of which are singletons. Material: PBMCs, obtained 30 days after allogeneic stem cell transplant. This TCR was sampled from a male patient aged 18-30 years who had an allogeneic stem cell transplant from a related donor, so the T cells may come from the graft donor. Some clones in this sample may be carry-over from other donors' samples. This chain uses TRBV5-6 with TRBJ2-2, with 10 bases lining up with TRBD1. CDR3 coding DNA: TGTGCCAGCAACGAATGGACAGGGGGCACCGGGGAGCTGTTTTTT. Its protein product is CASNEWTGGTGELFF.